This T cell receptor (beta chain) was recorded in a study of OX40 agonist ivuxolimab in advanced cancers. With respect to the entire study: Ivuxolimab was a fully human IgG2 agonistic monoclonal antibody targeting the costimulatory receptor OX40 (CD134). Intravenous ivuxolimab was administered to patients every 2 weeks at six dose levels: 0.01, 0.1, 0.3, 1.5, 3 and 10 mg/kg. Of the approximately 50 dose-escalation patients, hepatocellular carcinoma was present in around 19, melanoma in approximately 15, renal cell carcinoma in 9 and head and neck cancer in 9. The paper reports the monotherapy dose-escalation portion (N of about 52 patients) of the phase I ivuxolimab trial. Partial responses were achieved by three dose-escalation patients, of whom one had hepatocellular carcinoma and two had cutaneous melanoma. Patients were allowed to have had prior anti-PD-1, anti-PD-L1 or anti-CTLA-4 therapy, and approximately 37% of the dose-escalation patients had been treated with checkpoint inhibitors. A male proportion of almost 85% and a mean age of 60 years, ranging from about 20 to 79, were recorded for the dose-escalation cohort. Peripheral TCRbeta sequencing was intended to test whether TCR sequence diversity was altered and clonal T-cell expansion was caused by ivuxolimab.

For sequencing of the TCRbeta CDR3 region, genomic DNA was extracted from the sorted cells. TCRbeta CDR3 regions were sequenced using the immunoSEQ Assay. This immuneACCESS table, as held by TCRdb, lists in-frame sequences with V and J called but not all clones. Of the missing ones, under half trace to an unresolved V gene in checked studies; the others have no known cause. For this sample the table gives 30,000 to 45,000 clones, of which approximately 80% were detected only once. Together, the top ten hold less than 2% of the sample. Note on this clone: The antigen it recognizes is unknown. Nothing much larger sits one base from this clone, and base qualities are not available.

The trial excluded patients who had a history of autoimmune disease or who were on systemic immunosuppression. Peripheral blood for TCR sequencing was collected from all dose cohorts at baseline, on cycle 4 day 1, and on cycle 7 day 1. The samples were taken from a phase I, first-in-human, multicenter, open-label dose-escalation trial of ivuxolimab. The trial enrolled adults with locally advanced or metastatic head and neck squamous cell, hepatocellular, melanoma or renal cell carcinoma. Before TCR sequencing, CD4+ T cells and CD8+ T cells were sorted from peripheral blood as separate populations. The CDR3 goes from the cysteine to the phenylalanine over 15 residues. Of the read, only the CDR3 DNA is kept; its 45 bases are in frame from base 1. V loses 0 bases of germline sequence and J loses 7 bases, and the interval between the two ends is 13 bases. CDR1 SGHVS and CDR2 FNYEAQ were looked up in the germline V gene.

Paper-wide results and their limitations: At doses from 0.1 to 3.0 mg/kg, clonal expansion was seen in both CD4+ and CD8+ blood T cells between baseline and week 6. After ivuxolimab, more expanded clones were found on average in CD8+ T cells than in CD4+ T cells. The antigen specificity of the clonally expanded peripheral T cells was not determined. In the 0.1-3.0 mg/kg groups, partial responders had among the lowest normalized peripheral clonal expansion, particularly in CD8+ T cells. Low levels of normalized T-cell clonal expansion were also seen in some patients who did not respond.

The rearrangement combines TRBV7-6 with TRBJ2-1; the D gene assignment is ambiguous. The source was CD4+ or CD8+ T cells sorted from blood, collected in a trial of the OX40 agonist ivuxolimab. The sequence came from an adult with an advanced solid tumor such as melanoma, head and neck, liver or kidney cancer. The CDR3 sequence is CASSLAGSMLNEQFF. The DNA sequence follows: TGTGCCAGCAGCTTAGCAGGTAGTATGTTGAATGAGCAGTTCTTC.